In its sample, the clone carrying this TCR beta chain was seen a few times. As it was prepared, the TCRbeta library received unique molecular identifiers. TCRdb passed the PCR reads through MiXCR, listing each CDR3 protein once. The table lists approximately 640,000 distinct CDR3 sequences, 16% of them singletons. The CDR3 is made up of 17 amino acids. V shed 2 bases and J 4 bases; nucleotides not matched to a gene: 12. CDR1 SGHRS and CDR2 YFSETQ come from the germline V gene. This sample was taken from a study of T-cell reconstitution after alpha-beta-depleted transplantation in children. The TCR sequence derives from a human donor who donated a stem cell graft to a child with acute myeloid leukemia. This sample comprised PBMCs from the stem cell graft donor, obtained from the stem cell graft. The J gene is TRBJ2-1, the V gene TRBV5-1, with TRBD2 matching over 7 bases. The CDR3 region is CASSLLEGSGVYNEQFF. The CDR3 DNA sequence: TGCGCCAGCAGCTTATTGGAAGGCAGCGGGGTTTACAATGAGCAGTTCTTC.